Sequencing of this T cell receptor beta chain was carried out in a study of control samples from healthy donors and cancer patients. There are 14 residues in the CDR3. From germline, CDR1 is SGHAT and CDR2 FQNNGV. Trimming removed 3 bases at V and 9 bases at J, with 17 bases between. This table comes from immunoSEQ multiplex PCR, and its TCRdb copy is limited to in-frame clones, with some not included. The table includes around 80,000 clones, roughly 89% detected once. Sequencing used blood. This rearrangement joins TRBV11-2 to TRBJ2-5; D gene uncertain. This clonotype originated in a man aged 50-59 years in good health. CDR3 loop: CASSFPDRHWAQYF. The CDR3 region has the DNA TGTGCCAGCAGCTTCCCCGACCGCCATTGGGCCCAGTACTTC.